One sample yielded the 29 T cell receptor beta chains listed below, sequenced in a study of blood T cell repertoires in COVID-19 (dated by TCRdb to 2018 to 2021). To prepare the library, the immunoSEQ multiplex PCR assay was applied. TCRdb obtained this table from immuneACCESS and retained in-frame rearrangements with V and J assigned. These tables miss some clones; where compared with another copy, unresolved V genes account for less than half of the shortfall, and the remainder is unexplained. This sample gives 110,000 to 150,000 clones in total; approximately 86% of them show up just once. The top ten constitute 7.5% to 8.5% of the sample. The sequenced sample consisted of peripheral blood. These receptor sequences come from a woman between 55 and 75 years old with acute or convalescent COVID-19.

This rearrangement joins TRBV6-6 to TRBJ2-7, with a possible D match to TRBD1 (6 bases). Per the germline V gene, CDR1 is MNHNY and CDR2 is SVGAGI (reference sequence). The CDR3 consists of 15 residues. V lost 4 bases and J lost 3, with 16 bases in between. CDR3 bases: TGTGCCAGCAGTTCCCCGACAGGCTCCAGCTACGAGCAGTACTTC. It codes for CASSSPTGSSYEQYF.

The gene calls are TRBV3-1 (or the pseudogene TRBV3-2) and TRBJ1-5; D remains unclear. CDR1 is LGHDT, CDR2 YNNKEL, per germline (reference sequence). CDR3 length: 13 residues. The ends were cut back, 8 bases at V and 0 bases at J, with 8 bases in the middle. The CDR3 DNA reads TGTGCCAGCGGGCAGTATAGCAATCAGCCCCAGCATTTT. Protein product: CASGQYSNQPQHF.

This chain connects TRBV9 to TRBJ2-1; TRBD2 agrees at 10 bases. The CDR3 runs to 19 residues. After removal of 4 bases from V and 5 bases from J, the junction contained 18 bases not matched to a gene. The germline V gene has CDR1 SGDLS and CDR2 YYNGEE. CDR3 amino acids: CASSKSGGASRGRNNEQFF. The CDR3 nucleotides read TGTGCCAGCAGCAAGAGCGGGGGGGCCTCCCGGGGTCGAAACAATGAGCAGTTCTTC.

This rearrangement joins TRBV5-4 to TRBJ1-1; D possibly corresponds to TRBD1 (5 bases). CDR3 length: 14 amino acids. Germline loops: CDR1 SGHNT, CDR2 YYREEE (reference sequence). The V end lost 2 bases, the J end lost 4 bases, and 12 bases lay between the germline ends. CDR3 bases: TGTGCCAGCAGCTTAGACTGGAGGGGCACTGAAGCTTTCTTT. Its protein product is CASSLDWRGTEAFF.

The chain has TRBV18 and TRBJ2-7; 10 bases match TRBD1. CDR1 is KGHSH, CDR2 LQKENI, per germline. V shed 2 bases, J shed 2 bases, and the junction held 3 bases outside the gene matches. The CDR3 totals 15 residues. As DNA, the CDR3 is TGTGCCAGCTCACCAGGGACAGGGGCGGCCTACGAGCAGTACTTC. Translated: CASSPGTGAAYEQYF. Variable domain in full (rest from reference TRBV18 and TRBJ2-7): NAGVMQNPRHLVRRRGQEARLRCSPMKGHSHVYWYRQLPEEGLKFMVYLQKENIIDESGMPKERFSAEFPKEGPSILRIQQVVRGDSAAYFCASSPGTGAAYEQYFGPGTRLTVT.

The chain recombines TRBV19 with TRBJ2-7, with TRBD2 identical over 7 bases. CDR3 length: 16 amino acids. The trim removed 2 bases at V and 2 bases at J, leaving 9 bases unmatched. Germline CDR1 is LNHDA and CDR2 is SQIVND (reference sequence). CDR3 amino acids: CASSITLGGTPYEQYF. The CDR3 DNA reads as TGTGCCAGTAGTATAACCTTGGGGGGGACCCCCTACGAGCAGTACTTC.

The CDR3 here is CASSEGGPLAKNIQYF. The CDR3 DNA is TGTGCCAGCAGTGAAGGTGGGCCTTTAGCCAAAAACATTCAGTACTTC. The J gene is TRBJ2-4, the V gene TRBV25-1; no firm D call. The CDR3 covers 16 residues. The V and J ends lost 2 bases and 0 bases respectively, with 11 bases between them. Germline assignment: CDR1 MGHDK and CDR2 SYGVNS.

The chain has TRBV6-6 and TRBJ2-7, with 7 bases fitting TRBD1. With 2 bases clipped from V and 2 bases from J, the junction kept 6 bases outside the gene matches. This CDR3 is 15 amino acids long. Germline CDR1 is MNHNY and CDR2 is SVGAGI (reference sequence). The CDR3 region is CASSYARDRPYEQYF. CDR3 coding DNA: TGTGCCAGCAGTTACGCCAGGGACAGACCCTACGAGCAGTACTTC.

This sequence joins TRBV24-1 and TRBJ2-7; 8 positions agree with TRBD1. CDR1 and CDR2 (germline): KGHDR, SFDVKD. Trimming at V came to 10 bases and at J to 1 base, leaving 11 bases not matched to a gene. This CDR3 has 15 amino acids. The CDR3 DNA reads as TGTGCCACGTTTAGGAGTGGACAGGGTTCCTACGAGCAGTACTTC. Protein: CATFRSGQGSYEQYF.

V is TRBV7-9 and J is TRBJ1-2, with 11 nucleotides matching TRBD1. The CDR3 covers 16 residues. The germline CDR1 and CDR2 sequences are SEHNR and FQNEAQ (reference sequence). V lost 1 base to trimming and J lost 4 bases; unmatched junction nucleotides: 5. CDR3 sequence: CASSLGTGGDGYGYTF. The CDR3 DNA is TGTGCCAGCAGCTTAGGGACAGGGGGCGACGGCTATGGCTACACCTTC. Looking up the rest from reference TRBV7-9 and TRBJ1-2 gives the full variable domain: DTGVSQNPRHKITKRGQNVTFRCDPISEHNRLYWYRQTLGQGPEFLTYFQNEAQLEKSRLLSDRFSAERPKGSFSTLEIQRTEQGDSAMYLCASSLGTGGDGYGYTFGSGTRLTVV.

The V and J genes are TRBV30 and TRBJ1-2; D gene uncertain. The CDR3 loop spans 11 amino acids. Per germline, CDR1 GTSNPN and CDR2 SVGIG (reference sequence). V was pared by 3 bases and J by 5 bases, with 7 bases between. The CDR3 reads CAWSEGYGYTF. CDR3 nucleotides: TGTGCCTGGAGCGAGGGATATGGCTACACCTTC.

This chain links TRBV5-1 with TRBJ2-1; TRBD2 aligns across 13 bases. The V gene end was trimmed by 0 bases and the J gene end by 9 bases; junction bases not matched to a gene: 6. The CDR3 covers 16 residues. CDR1 and CDR2 from the germline V gene are SGHRS and YFSETQ. The CDR3 region is CASSLGLAGGQGEQFF. The CDR3 DNA reads TGCGCCAGCAGCTTGGGACTAGCGGGGGGCCAGGGTGAGCAGTTCTTC.

This CDR3 is CASSPPSYEQYF. CDR3 bases: TGTGCCAGCTCACCACCGTCTTACGAGCAGTACTTC. V and J are TRBV18 and TRBJ2-7; D ambiguous. V was trimmed by 0 bases and J by 4 bases, leaving 4 bases between them. CDR3 length: 12 residues. Germline-derived CDR1 and CDR2 are KGHSH and LQKENI.

V is TRBV4-2 and J is TRBJ2-3; TRBD2 agrees at 10 bases. The CDR3 runs 16 residues. Germline CDR1 reads LGHNA; CDR2 reads YNFKEQ. V trimming: 3 bases; J trimming: 6 bases; junction bases outside the gene matches: 9. The CDR3 DNA reads as TGTGCCAGCAGCCAGGGGGTAGCGGGGGGCCCCGATACGCAGTATTTT. It specifies CASSQGVAGGPDTQYF.

The chain employs TRBV3-1 (or the pseudogene TRBV3-2) and TRBJ1-6; D may be TRBD1 (6 bases). Germline CDR1 and CDR2: LGHDT and YNNKEL (reference sequence). Deletions cut 4 bases from V and 5 bases from J, with 15 bases between. The CDR3 contains 16 residues. For the CDR3, the DNA is TGTGCCAGCAGCCCGTCCTTGGGGGCGGATAATTCACCCCTCCACTTT. As protein: CASSPSLGADNSPLHF.

The count of this clone is one. The CDR3 DNA sequence: TGTGCCAGCAGTTTCGCGGACAGGTCCTATGGCTACACCTTC. The encoded protein is CASSFADRSYGYTF. This chain links TRBV27 with TRBJ1-2, with 7 bases matching TRBD1. CDR3 length: 14 amino acids. Per germline, CDR1 MNHEY and CDR2 SMNVEV (reference sequence). J was trimmed by 4 bases and V by 3 bases; bases with no gene match: 5.

This clone came up many times. The gene calls are TRBV11-1 and TRBJ2-2; the D is unclear. CDR3 length: 16 residues. The ends were cut back, 2 bases at V and 3 bases at J, with 13 bases in the middle. CDR1 and CDR2 (germline): SGHAT, FQDESV (reference sequence). The CDR3 DNA is TGTGCCAGCAGCTTAACGGGTCGCTCGGACACCGGGGAGCTGTTTTTT. This codes for CASSLTGRSDTGELFF. Full variable domain (missing parts from reference TRBV11-1 and TRBJ2-2): EAEVAQSPRYKITEKSQAVAFWCDPISGHATLYWYRQILGQGPELLVQFQDESVVDDSQLPKDRFSAERLKGVDSTLKIQPAELGDSAMYLCASSLTGRSDTGELFFGEGSRLTVL.

The chain uses TRBV19 and TRBJ1-1, with D perhaps TRBD1 (6 bases). CDR3 length equals 15 residues. The V end was cut by 9 bases, the J end by 5 bases, with 22 bases between. Per germline, CDR1 LNHDA and CDR2 SQIVND (reference sequence). The CDR3: CARPSGGGLETEAFF. In nucleotides, the CDR3 is TGTGCCAGACCCTCCGGGGGGGGGCTAGAGACTGAAGCTTTCTTT.

This clone was observed a few times. V is TRBV30 and J is TRBJ2-7; TRBD1 agrees at 10 bases. The V segment lost 1 base and the J segment 3 bases; nucleotides outside the gene matches: 0. This CDR3 spans 13 amino acids. The germline V gene encodes CDR1 GTSNPN and CDR2 SVGIG (reference sequence). The CDR3 region is CAWSGDRGYEQYF. The CDR3 nucleotides are TGTGCCTGGAGTGGGGACAGGGGCTACGAGCAGTACTTC. The full variable domain, its missing parts supplied by reference TRBV30 and TRBJ2-7, is SQTIHQWPATLVQPVGSPLSLECTVEGTSNPNLYWYRQAAGRGLQLLFYSVGIGQISSEVPQNLSASRPQDRQFILSSKKLLLSDSGFYLCAWSGDRGYEQYFGPGTRLTVT.

The chain carries TRBV18 and TRBJ1-1, with D possibly being TRBD1 (6 bases). The germline V gene has CDR1 KGHSH and CDR2 LQKENI. This CDR3 region has 16 residues. Deletions cut 3 bases from V and 3 bases from J, with 17 bases between. CDR3 protein: CASSPITGQSHTEAFF. The DNA for the CDR3 is TGTGCCAGCTCACCGATAACAGGGCAGAGTCACACTGAAGCTTTCTTT.

V is TRBV10-2 and J is TRBJ1-3; D unresolved. Germline V gene lookup returns CDR1 WSHSY and CDR2 SAAADI. V was pared by 4 bases and J by 3 bases, with 7 bases between. The CDR3 sequence is 13 residues long. CDR3 sequence reads: CASSVSFGNTIYF. In DNA form, the CDR3 reads TGCGCCAGCAGTGTTTCGTTTGGAAACACCATATATTTT.

The chain employs TRBV19 and TRBJ1-2; D is possibly TRBD1 (5 bases). There are 14 residues in the CDR3. Germline-derived CDR1 and CDR2 are LNHDA and SQIVND (reference sequence). Trimming pared 5 bases from V and 4 bases from J, leaving 14 bases between. The CDR3 region is CASSPGTSSYGYTF. The CDR3 DNA sequence: TGTGCCAGTAGTCCCGGGACTTCGAGCTATGGCTACACCTTC.

This chain links TRBV20-1 with TRBJ1-1; 7 nucleotides line up with TRBD1. This CDR3 contains 14 residues. V lost 3 bases to trimming and J lost 3 bases; unmatched junction nucleotides: 7. Germline-derived CDR1 and CDR2 are DFQATT and SNEGSKA (reference sequence). This CDR3 reads CSASLPGGYTEAFF. CDR3 in DNA: TGCAGTGCTAGTCTACCAGGGGGATACACTGAAGCTTTCTTT.

The J gene is TRBJ2-7, the V gene TRBV28; 13 bases fit TRBD2. There are 18 residues in the CDR3. CDR1 is MDHEN and CDR2 is SYDVKM in the germline V gene. The ends lost 4 bases at V and 3 bases at J; junction bases unmatched: 12. The CDR3 DNA follows: TGTGCCAGCAGTTATAGGAGACTAGCGGGGGGCCGGGGCTACGAGCAGTACTTC. Amino acid sequence: CASSYRRLAGGRGYEQYF.

The chain is built from TRBV6-5 and TRBJ2-7, with D possibly TRBD1 on 5 matching bases. V was shortened by 6 bases and J by 8 bases, with 17 bases between the two germline ends. The CDR3 is made up of 13 amino acids. Germline values: CDR1 MNHEY, CDR2 SVGAGI. As DNA, the CDR3 is TGTGCCAGCAGCAACCTTCAGGGTGTGAAGCAGTACTTC. It translates to CASSNLQGVKQYF.

The V gene is TRBV18, the J gene TRBJ2-5, with a possible D match to TRBD2 (6 bases). V was trimmed by 2 bases and J by 13 bases, leaving 20 bases between them. This CDR3 is built from 14 residues. The germline V gene has CDR1 KGHSH and CDR2 LQKENI. The CDR3 loop is CASSPKEGPGNPYF. Here the CDR3 DNA reads TGTGCCAGCTCACCAAAGGAGGGTCCGGGCAATCCGTACTTC.

This chain uses TRBV5-1 with TRBJ2-5; TRBD2 aligns across 13 bases. Germline CDR1 reads SGHRS; CDR2 reads YFSETQ. The length of the CDR3 is 17 residues. V shed 2 bases, J shed 2 bases, and the junction held 6 bases outside the gene matches. CDR3 in amino acids: CASSFAGTSGVQETQYF. The CDR3 DNA is TGCGCCAGCAGCTTCGCCGGGACTAGCGGGGTTCAAGAGACCCAGTACTTC. The full variable domain, rest sourced from reference TRBV5-1 and TRBJ2-5, is KAGVTQTPRYLIKTRGQQVTLSCSPISGHRSVSWYQQTPGQGLQFLFEYFSETQRNKGNFPGRFSGRQFSNSRSEMNVSTLELGDSALYLCASSFAGTSGVQETQYFGPGTRLLVL.

The chain employs TRBV6-5 and TRBJ2-2; tentative D call: TRBD2 (7 bases). With 5 bases removed from V and 7 bases from J, the gap between germline ends came to 17 bases. Germline V gene lookup returns CDR1 MNHEY and CDR2 SVGAGI. This CDR3 region has 15 residues. The CDR3 here is CASSTWRGPVGELFF. The CDR3 DNA reads as TGTGCCAGCAGTACCTGGCGGGGGCCAGTCGGGGAGCTGTTTTTT.

The chain uses TRBV15 and TRBJ2-3; 7 nucleotides line up with TRBD1. Germline V lookup: CDR1 LNHNV, CDR2 YYDKDF (reference sequence). The CDR3 extends over 15 amino acids. After removal of 5 bases from V and 4 bases from J, the junction contained 9 bases not matched to a gene. CDR3 nucleotides: TGTGCCACCAGCTTAAGACAGGGTTACCCAGATACGCAGTATTTT. It specifies CATSLRQGYPDTQYF.